The TCR beta chain under discussion was sequenced for a study of T cells after somatic rescue of genetic block. The repertoire was sequenced with immunoSEQ multiplex PCR; TCRdb's copy has only in-frame clones and lacks some. This sample has 100,000 to 120,000 clones, with about 89% found just once. What was sequenced was peripheral blood mononuclear cells (PBMCs). This clonotype originated in a woman aged 18-29 years.

In DNA form, the CDR3 reads TGTGCCAGCTCACCACCGTCGTACGAGCAGTACTTC. The encoded protein is CASSPPSYEQYF. V is TRBV18 and J is TRBJ2-7; D remains unclear. Germline V gene sequence: CDR1 KGHSH, CDR2 LQKENI. There are 12 residues in the CDR3. V shed 0 bases and J shed 4 bases, with 4 bases lying between them.